What follows is one T cell receptor (beta chain) and its context. No antigen is known for it. The CDR3 is 14 residues long. Trimming removed 2 bases at V and 4 bases at J, with 11 bases between. Looked up from germline, CDR1 is SGHTA and CDR2 is FQGNSA. Using its own MiXCR run on the 5' RACE reads, TCRdb lists one record per CDR3 protein. The table has 250,000 to 350,000 distinct CDR3 sequences, around 19% seen once. The data belong to a study of CD8 T cells in ankylosing spondylitis. The study's findings and limits: Reported data indicate significant enrichment of disease-linked clones within matched ankylosing spondylitis synovial fluid. As for the disease-linked clones, they showed a CD8+ phenotype and occurred at relatively low frequencies in peripheral blood. Characteristic, it appeared, of ankylosing spondylitis blood was a TCR beta motif of fewer than 10 highly homologous variants.

The sequenced sample consisted of blood, either unsorted or a sorted T cell fraction (not recorded which). The rearrangement uses TRBV7-2 and TRBJ2-5, with a weak D call TRBD1 (5 bases). The sequence derives from a male donor with ankylosing spondylitis or in good health (not recorded which). The CDR3 nucleotides read TGTGCCAGCAGCTTAAATCTAGGGGCAGAGACCCAGTACTTC. The encoded protein is CASSLNLGAETQYF.